The 27 T cell receptor beta chains listed next were all sequenced from one sample in a study of CD8 T cells in Susac syndrome. RNA amounts of about 0.5 to 1 ug underwent reverse transcription with random hexamers. TCRdb re-derived calls from the immunoSEQ multiplex PCR reads in MiXCR, one entry per CDR3 protein. The sample lists 80,000 to 90,000 distinct CDR3 sequences, 90% to 95% occurring once. Sample: CD8+ T cells from PBMCs. The source of these receptors is a human donor in good health.

The chain uses TRBV13 and TRBJ2-7; D is ambiguous. Trimming removed 3 bases at V and 7 bases at J, with 10 bases between. CDR1 and CDR2 from the germline V gene are PRHDT and FYEKMQ (reference sequence). The CDR3 runs to 12 residues. The CDR3: CASSLGRGEQYF. The CDR3 DNA sequence: TGTGCCAGCAGCTTGGGTCGCGGTGAGCAGTACTTC. The full variable domain, completed using reference TRBV13 and TRBJ2-7, is AAGVIQSPRHLIKEKRETATLKCYPIPRHDTVYWYQQGPGQDPQFLISFYEKMQSDKGSIPDRFSAQQFSDYHSELNMSSLELGDSALYFCASSLGRGEQYFGPGTRLTVT.

The rearrangement uses TRBV10-3 and TRBJ2-3; D is ambiguous. The germline CDR1 and CDR2 sequences are ENHRY and SYGVKD. V was shortened by 11 bases and J by 1 base, with 13 bases between the two germline ends. This CDR3 is 13 amino acids long. CDR3 sequence reads: CAALVQGTDTQYF. CDR3 sequence (DNA): TGTGCCGCCCTTGTTCAGGGCACAGATACGCAGTATTTT.

The rearrangement uses TRBV5-5 and TRBJ2-3, with D tentatively TRBD1 (5 bases). Trimming took 4 bases from V and 4 from J, leaving 10 bases between them. The CDR3 is made up of 13 amino acids. CDR1 is SGHKS, CDR2 YYEKEE, per germline (reference sequence). The CDR3: CASSPDTPDTQYF. As DNA, the CDR3 is TGTGCCAGCAGCCCGGACACCCCAGATACGCAGTATTTT.

The chain links TRBV9 to TRBJ1-5; the D is unclear. The germline gives CDR1 SGDLS, CDR2 YYNGEE. This CDR3 is built from 13 residues. With 3 bases removed from V and 4 bases from J, the gap between germline ends came to 8 bases. The CDR3 coding sequence is TGTGCCAGCAGCGATGCGGGTAATCAGCCCCAGCATTTT. It codes for CASSDAGNQPQHF.

This clonotype was recorded only once. This chain connects TRBV4-1 to TRBJ2-3; D call uncertain. In germline, CDR1 is MGHRA, CDR2 YSYEKL. The CDR3 consists of 16 residues. The V gene lost 0 bases and the J gene lost 2 bases, with 12 bases spanning the gap. CDR3 sequence reads: CASSQEGPTFTDTQYF. The DNA of the CDR3 is TGCGCCAGCAGCCAAGAAGGGCCCACGTTCACAGATACGCAGTATTTT.

This chain uses TRBV2 with TRBJ2-3, with TRBD1 matching over 9 bases. V was pared by 6 bases and J by 5 bases, with 6 bases of the junction left unmatched. Looked up from germline, CDR1 is SNHLY and CDR2 is FYNNEI. The CDR3 contains 14 residues. Here the CDR3 DNA reads TGTGCCAGCAGGGCGGGACAGGGAGGAGATACGCAGTATTTT. This codes for CASRAGQGGDTQYF.

The chain uses TRBV7-6 and TRBJ2-7; perhaps D is TRBD1 or TRBD2 (6 bases each). V was clipped by 0 bases and J by 3 bases, with 12 bases between them. The germline V gene encodes CDR1 SGHVS and CDR2 FNYEAQ. The CDR3 consists of 15 residues. CDR3 DNA: TGTGCCAGCAGCTTAGCAGGGGGGCCGAACTACGAGCAGTACTTC. This encodes CASSLAGGPNYEQYF.

The chain combines TRBV12-3 or TRBV12-4 with TRBJ2-2; TRBD1 agrees at 8 bases. The CDR3 totals 15 residues. V was pared by 3 bases and J by 5 bases, with 5 bases of the junction left unmatched. CDR3 DNA sequence: TGTGCCAGCAGTTTCGACAGGGGAAGTACCGGGGAGCTGTTTTTT. Translation gives CASSFDRGSTGELFF.

The DNA for the CDR3 is TGCAGCGTTGTTTTGGGCCCCCGGACGGACACTGAAGCTTTCTTT. Protein: CSVVLGPRTDTEAFF. The chain joins TRBV29-1 to TRBJ1-1, with D unresolved. V was pared by 4 bases and J by 3 bases, with 18 bases between. This CDR3 is built from 15 residues. CDR1 and CDR2 from the germline V gene are SQVTM and ANQGSEA.

The rearrangement uses TRBV11-2 and TRBJ2-1, with TRBD2 identical over 7 bases. The germline V gene has CDR1 SGHAT and CDR2 FQNNGV. CDR3 length equals 11 residues. Germline trimming cut 1 base from V and 13 bases from J; bases unmatched to any gene: 1. For the CDR3, the DNA is TGTGCCAGCAGCTTAGGGGACTACCAGTTCTTC. This codes for CASSLGDYQFF. The variable domain in full, with the rest retrieved from reference TRBV11-2 and TRBJ2-1, is EAGVAQSPRYKIIEKRQSVAFWCNPISGHATLYWYQQILGQGPKLLIQFQNNGVVDDSQLPKDRFSAERLKGVDSTLKIQPAKLEDSAVYLCASSLGDYQFFGPGTRLTVL.

This clonotype came up once. The chain links TRBV5-1 to TRBJ2-1; possibly TRBD1 for D (5 bases). This CDR3 is 15 amino acids long. The V end lost 0 bases, the J end lost 10 bases, and 17 bases lay between the germline ends. Looked up from germline, CDR1 is SGHRS and CDR2 is YFSETQ. CDR3 sequence (DNA): TGCGCCAGCAGCTTGGGATGGGGCGTAGGCTTGGAGCAGTTCTTC. Amino acids: CASSLGWGVGLEQFF.

The J gene is TRBJ2-1, the V gene TRBV9; TRBD2 matches at 8 bases. CDR1 SGDLS and CDR2 YYNGEE come from the germline V gene. With V trimmed by 6 bases and J by 2 bases, 7 bases remained unmatched. CDR3 size: 15 residues. CDR3 protein: CASNRGGLAYNEQFF. CDR3 coding DNA: TGTGCCAGCAATCGGGGGGGTCTTGCCTACAATGAGCAGTTCTTC.

This chain links TRBV20-1 with TRBJ2-7; maybe TRBD2 (6 bases). In germline, CDR1 is DFQATT, CDR2 SNEGSKA (reference sequence). V lost 2 bases, J lost 7 bases, and 9 bases lay in between. The CDR3 loop spans 11 amino acids. This CDR3 is CSARQTREQYF. For the CDR3, the DNA is TGCAGTGCTAGACAGACTAGAGAGCAGTACTTC.

This sequence joins TRBV7-9 and TRBJ1-1; D possibly corresponds to TRBD1 (6 bases). The CDR3 has 15 amino acids. The germline V and J ends were trimmed by 5 bases and 0 bases, with 13 bases remaining between them. The V gene's germline CDR1 is SEHNR and CDR2 FQNEAQ (reference sequence). In DNA form, the CDR3 reads TGTGCCAGCAGCACCTGGACAGTAGTGAACACTGAAGCTTTCTTT. Amino acids: CASSTWTVVNTEAFF.

The V call is TRBV7-8, the J call TRBJ2-2; D assignment may be TRBD1 or TRBD2 (6 bases each). CDR1 and CDR2 (germline): SGHVS, FQNEAQ. CDR3 size: 16 residues. Trimming left V 7 bases short and J 4 bases short, with 19 bases between. CDR3 sequence: CASTQLGGRGTGELFF. For the CDR3, the DNA is TGTGCCAGCACCCAGCTAGGGGGGCGAGGCACCGGGGAGCTGTTTTTT. Using reference TRBV7-8 and TRBJ2-2 for the parts outside the CDR3, the full variable domain is GAGVSQSPRYKVAKRGQDVALRCDPISGHVSLFWYQQALGQGPEFLTYFQNEAQLDKSGLPSDRFFAERPEGSVSTLKIQRTQQEDSAVYLCASTQLGGRGTGELFFGEGSRLTVL.

The chain carries TRBV27 and TRBJ1-1; a weak D match, TRBD1 (6 bases). This CDR3 spans 15 amino acids. Germline V gene data show CDR1 as MNHEY and CDR2 as SMNVEV (reference sequence). V lost 6 bases and J lost 4, with 18 bases in between. The CDR3 loop reads CASSPPSGARTEAFF. The CDR3 DNA reads TGTGCCAGCAGCCCCCCCTCGGGGGCGCGCACTGAAGCTTTCTTT.

The chain is built from TRBV9 and TRBJ2-1; 8 nucleotides align to TRBD2. V was clipped by 4 bases and J by 5 bases; unmatched bases: 14. Per the germline V gene, CDR1 is SGDLS and CDR2 is YYNGEE. CDR3 length equals 17 residues. CDR3 coding DNA: TGTGCCAGCAGCATCGCCGGACTAGCAGAGTGGAACAATGAGCAGTTCTTC. It specifies CASSIAGLAEWNNEQFF. Using reference TRBV9 and TRBJ2-1 for the parts outside the CDR3, the full variable domain is DSGVTQTPKHLITATGQRVTLRCSPRSGDLSVYWYQQSLDQGLQFLIQYYNGEERAKGNILERFSAQQFPDLHSELNLSSLELGDSALYFCASSIAGLAEWNNEQFFGPGTRLTVL.

This chain uses TRBV6-1 with TRBJ2-3; TRBD2 matches 12 bases. The CDR3 runs 16 residues. V shed 5 bases and J 6 bases; nucleotides not matched to a gene: 9. Germline V lookup: CDR1 MNHNS, CDR2 SASEGT. The CDR3 here is CASSPTSGGTQDTQYF. The CDR3 DNA reads TGTGCCAGCAGTCCTACTAGCGGGGGGACCCAGGATACGCAGTATTTT.

The rearrangement joins TRBV5-6 to TRBJ1-6; 10 bases align to TRBD1. CDR1 and CDR2 (germline): SGHDT, YYEEEE. V lost 4 bases to trimming and J lost 5 bases; unmatched junction nucleotides: 6. This CDR3 has 16 residues. For the CDR3, the DNA is TGTGCCAGCAGCCCCGGTGGGACAGGGGATAATTCACCCCTCCACTTT. Protein sequence: CASSPGGTGDNSPLHF. The variable domain in full, completed from reference TRBV5-6 and TRBJ1-6, reads DAGVTQSPTHLIKTRGQQVTLRCSPKSGHDTVSWYQQALGQGPQFIFQYYEEEERQRGNFPDRFSGHQFPNYSSELNVNALLLGDSALYLCASSPGGTGDNSPLHFGNGTRLTVT.

The chain combines TRBV2 with TRBJ2-7; 9 bases are shared with TRBD1. Germline trimming cut 9 bases from V and 4 bases from J; bases unmatched to any gene: 7. The germline gives CDR1 SNHLY, CDR2 FYNNEI. The CDR3 has 13 residues. As DNA, the CDR3 is TGTGCCAGTCCCGGGACAGGGCCTTACGAGCAGTACTTC. Translating it yields CASPGTGPYEQYF.

This clonotype came up once. The chain recombines TRBV7-6 with TRBJ1-1, with TRBD1 matching 7 bases. CDR3 length equals 14 residues. J gave up 0 bases and V 4 bases, and 2 bases lay outside the gene matches. In germline, CDR1 is SGHVS, CDR2 FNYEAQ. In nucleotides, the CDR3 is TGTGCCAGCAGCTCAGACAGGGTGAACACTGAAGCTTTCTTT. As protein: CASSSDRVNTEAFF.

CDR3 residues: CASSWGTATEAFF. The CDR3 DNA follows: TGTGCCAGCAGCTGGGGGACAGCCACTGAAGCTTTCTTT. The chain combines TRBV5-6 with TRBJ1-1; 7 bases match TRBD1. Germline lookup yields CDR1 SGHDT and CDR2 YYEEEE. This CDR3 is 13 amino acids long. The V and J ends lost 3 bases and 4 bases, in that order; junction bases with no gene match: 3.

The V and J genes are TRBV29-1 and TRBJ1-1, with a possible D match to TRBD1 (6 bases). The germline V gene has CDR1 SQVTM and CDR2 ANQGSEA. Trimming pared 7 bases from V and 2 bases from J, leaving 11 bases between. The CDR3 contains 12 residues. CDR3 in amino acids: CSARQANTEAFF. The DNA of the CDR3 is TGCAGCGCCCGACAGGCTAACACTGAAGCTTTCTTT.

This chain links TRBV29-1 with TRBJ2-5; 9 nucleotides agree with TRBD1. Looked up from germline, CDR1 is SQVTM and CDR2 is ANQGSEA. V was pared by 7 bases and J by 2 bases, with 5 bases of the junction left unmatched. The CDR3 contains 13 residues. The CDR3 nucleotides read TGCAGCGCAAGGACAGGGGAGCAAGAGACCCAGTACTTC. Its translation is CSARTGEQETQYF.

The J gene is TRBJ2-4, the V gene TRBV7-9; weak D call: TRBD2 (5 bases). The V gene's germline CDR1 is SEHNR and CDR2 FQNEAQ (reference sequence). Trimming took 4 bases from V and 6 from J, leaving 13 bases between them. The CDR3 totals 14 residues. The CDR3 DNA follows: TGTGCCAGCAGCTCCACAGCACTAGGAAACATTCAGTACTTC. Amino acids: CASSSTALGNIQYF.

This chain joins TRBV2 and TRBJ2-3, with D possibly matching TRBD1 (7 bases). CDR3 length: 16 amino acids. With 3 bases removed from V and 1 base from J, the gap between germline ends came to 14 bases. Germline-derived CDR1 and CDR2 are SNHLY and FYNNEI. The CDR3 is CASSDGQGGGTDTQYF. The CDR3 DNA follows: TGTGCCAGCAGTGACGGGCAGGGGGGCGGCACAGATACGCAGTATTTT.

This chain joins TRBV29-1 and TRBJ2-7; 13 positions match TRBD2. The germline gives CDR1 SQVTM, CDR2 ANQGSEA. V dropped 3 bases and J dropped 3; count of bases not matched to a gene: 8. The CDR3 is 16 amino acids. The CDR3 sequence: CSVEGTSGEYNYEQYF. CDR3 sequence (DNA): TGCAGCGTTGAGGGGACTAGCGGGGAGTACAACTACGAGCAGTACTTC.